The T cell receptor beta chain under discussion was sequenced for a study of OX40 agonist ivuxolimab in advanced cancers. Study information: The study enrolled dose-escalation patients with hepatocellular carcinoma, melanoma, renal cell or head and neck cancer. Study results and caveats: Some nonresponders additionally presented with little normalized T-cell clonal expansion.

The repertoire was sequenced with immunoSEQ multiplex PCR; TCRdb's copy has only in-frame clones and lacks some. The sample gives approximately 79,000 clones, approximately 86% of which show up once; under 3% is in the top ten. A remark on this clone: What it binds is not known.

V gave up 2 bases and J gave up 0 bases, with 7 bases separating them. Germline CDR1 reads SQVTM; CDR2 reads ANQGSEA. The CDR3 length is 13 residues. The clonotype was recovered from an adult with an advanced solid tumor such as melanoma, head and neck, liver or kidney cancer. Source: CD4+ or CD8+ T cells sorted from blood, taken in a trial of the OX40 agonist ivuxolimab. The genes are TRBV29-1 and TRBJ1-1; D remains unclear. The CDR3 loop reads CSVESVMNTEAFF. CDR3 bases: TGCAGCGTTGAATCCGTCATGAACACTGAAGCTTTCTTT.